Following are 7 T cell receptor beta chains from one sample sequenced in a study of patients and donors after allogeneic stem cell transplantation. TCRdb used MiXCR to reprocess the RT-PCR reads, holding one entry per CDR3 protein. The data hold approximately 170,000 distinct CDR3 sequences, with about 24% observed a single time. Sequenced sample: blood, either unsorted or a sorted T cell fraction (not recorded which). The receptors originated from a human donor who was either an allogeneic HSCT recipient or a stem cell or donor lymphocyte infusion donor (not recorded which). It is not recorded whose cells these are; they may come from a transplant donor.

This rearrangement joins TRBV5-1 to TRBJ1-5, with 7 bases fitting TRBD1. This CDR3 spans 13 amino acids. With V trimmed by 7 bases and J by 6 bases, 7 bases remained unmatched. The germline CDR1 and CDR2 sequences are SGHRS and YFSETQ. The CDR3 nucleotides read TGCGCCAGCCCGGGACAGTGCACTCAGCCCCAGCATTTT. It codes for CASPGQCTQPQHF.

This clonotype was seen at least ten times. V is TRBV3-1 and J is TRBJ1-2; 8 nucleotides match TRBD1. The CDR3 is 18 residues long. Germline V gene data show CDR1 as LGHDT and CDR2 as YNNKEL (reference sequence). V lost 3 bases, J lost 0 bases, and 12 bases stayed unmatched. Written as DNA, the CDR3 is TGTGCCAGCAGCCACCGTTCGGACAGGGTTCAAGCTAACTATGGCTACACCTTC. Its protein is CASSHRSDRVQANYGYTF.

The rearrangement uses TRBV3-1 and TRBJ2-4, with 7 bases fitting TRBD1. V dropped 1 base and J dropped 8; count of bases not matched to a gene: 2. This CDR3 has 13 residues. Germline V CDR1 and CDR2: LGHDT, YNNKEL (reference sequence). This chain's CDR3 is CASSQGQGDIQYF. The DNA for the CDR3 is TGTGCCAGCAGCCAAGGACAGGGCGACATTCAGTACTTC.

The chain combines TRBV12-3 or TRBV12-4 with TRBJ2-3; maybe TRBD2 (5 bases). This CDR3 region has 16 residues. Trimming took 7 bases from V and 2 from J, leaving 19 bases between them. The CDR3 here is CASTPQASPHTDTQYF. CDR3 nucleotide sequence: TGTGCCAGCACTCCTCAGGCTAGCCCACACACAGATACGCAGTATTTT.

The chain recombines TRBV20-1 with TRBJ1-4, with D unresolved. Per the germline V gene, CDR1 is DFQATT and CDR2 is SNEGSKA (reference sequence). V dropped 3 bases and J dropped 0 bases, with 5 bases sitting between them. This CDR3 is built from 13 residues. The chain's CDR3 is CSARESTNEKLFF. CDR3 nucleotide sequence: TGCAGTGCTAGGGAATCAACTAATGAAAAACTGTTTTTT.

The chain employs TRBV5-6 and TRBJ2-1; D uncertain. With 2 bases removed from V and 10 bases from J, the gap between germline ends came to 7 bases. The CDR3 covers 11 residues. Per germline, CDR1 SGHDT and CDR2 YYEEEE. The CDR3 is CASSLYQEQFF. Written as DNA, the CDR3 is TGTGCCAGCAGCTTATACCAAGAGCAGTTCTTC.

The chain combines TRBV4-1 with TRBJ2-1; tentatively, D is TRBD1 (6 bases). V was clipped by 5 bases and J by 5 bases, with 19 bases between them. The CDR3 extends over 16 amino acids. CDR1 MGHRA and CDR2 YSYEKL come from the germline V gene. The CDR3, as DNA: TGCGCCAGCAGCGAGCGTTTATACAGGGACGACAATGAGCAGTTCTTC. Amino acid sequence: CASSERLYRDDNEQFF.